This T cell receptor beta chain originates from a study of blood T cell repertoires in COVID-19. Study-wide background: There were acute and convalescent COVID-19 samples, and they came from the United States, Italy and Spain.

In the original analysis: By means of reference gene primer amplification, nucleated cell counts were estimated. Libraries were prepared by immunoSEQ multiplex PCR; TCRdb keeps only in-frame clonotypes and omits some of them. That table is the source of V, J and clone size, and D and trimming were worked out from the DNA. The table records about 23,000 clones, approximately 90% of them present only once. The V segment lost 4 bases and the J segment 6 bases; nucleotides outside the gene matches: 12. In germline, CDR1 is SGDLS, CDR2 YYNGEE. The CDR3 has 16 amino acids. The V call is TRBV9, the J call TRBJ2-3; 9 nucleotides line up with TRBD1. This sequence was found in a woman of 80 years or more with acute or convalescent COVID-19. Sequenced input: peripheral blood. This CDR3 is CASSPEGTGMSDTQYF. The CDR3 DNA reads as TGTGCCAGCAGCCCAGAGGGGACAGGGATGTCTGATACGCAGTATTTT.